This TCR beta chain was profiled in a study of shared T cell receptors in the human thymus. The CDR3 loop spans 15 amino acids. Between the trimmed V and J ends, which lost 5 bases and 1 base, there was a span of 14 bases. Germline V gene sequence: CDR1 MNHNS, CDR2 SASEGT. Using immunoSEQ multiplex PCR, the repertoire was profiled, and TCRdb retains in-frame clones only, with some absent. The profile shows 600,000 to 900,000 clones, approximately 85% of them singletons. These same records also appear under a second study, on human thymus T cells. That study reports: Finnish infants who were healthy and having corrective surgery for congenital heart defects made up the donors. Resected material from corrective heart surgery provided the thymus tissue analysed. Repertoires sampled from thymus and blood appeared biased in V and J gene usage. Thymic TCR repertoires of unrelated people reportedly overlapped highly.

The TCR originated in a girl under three years old with a congenital heart defect. Sequenced sample: thymocytes. The rearrangement uses TRBV6-1 and TRBJ2-5, with D possibly being TRBD2 (5 bases). This chain's CDR3 is CASSPLGSIQETQYF. DNA of the CDR3: TGTGCCAGCAGTCCACTAGGTTCGATCCAAGAGACCCAGTACTTC.